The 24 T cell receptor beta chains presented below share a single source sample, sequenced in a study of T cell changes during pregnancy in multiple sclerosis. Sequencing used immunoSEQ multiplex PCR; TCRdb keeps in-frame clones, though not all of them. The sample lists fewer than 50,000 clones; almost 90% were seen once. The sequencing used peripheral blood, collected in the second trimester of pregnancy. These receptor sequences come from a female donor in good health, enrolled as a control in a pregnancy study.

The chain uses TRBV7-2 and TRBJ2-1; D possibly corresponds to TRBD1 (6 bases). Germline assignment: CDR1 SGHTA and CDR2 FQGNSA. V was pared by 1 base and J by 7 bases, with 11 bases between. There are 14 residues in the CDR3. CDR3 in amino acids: CASSLGGPMNEQFF. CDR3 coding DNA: TGTGCCAGCAGCTTAGGGGGGCCTATGAATGAGCAGTTCTTC. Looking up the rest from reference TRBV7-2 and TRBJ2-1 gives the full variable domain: GAGVSQSPSNKVTEKGKDVELRCDPISGHTALYWYRQSLGQGLEFLIYFQGNSAPDKSGLPSDRFSAERTGGSVSTLTIQRTQQEDSAVYLCASSLGGPMNEQFFGPGTRLTVL.

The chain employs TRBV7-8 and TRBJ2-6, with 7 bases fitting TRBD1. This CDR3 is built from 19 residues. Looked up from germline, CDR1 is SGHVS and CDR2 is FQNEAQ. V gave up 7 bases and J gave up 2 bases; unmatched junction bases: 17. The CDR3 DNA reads TGTGCCAGCACCCCGCAGCTAGGGGGCAACTTTCCTGGGGCCAACGTCCTGACTTTC. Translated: CASTPQLGGNFPGANVLTF.

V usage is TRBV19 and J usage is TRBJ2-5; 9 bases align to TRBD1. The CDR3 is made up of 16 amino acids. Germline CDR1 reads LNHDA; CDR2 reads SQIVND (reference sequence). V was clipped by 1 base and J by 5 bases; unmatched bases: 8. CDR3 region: CASSIGGGQGRETQYF. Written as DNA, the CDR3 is TGTGCCAGTAGTATAGGAGGCGGACAGGGGAGGGAGACCCAGTACTTC. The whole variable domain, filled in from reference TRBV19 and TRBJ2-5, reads DGGITQSPKYLFRKEGQNVTLSCEQNLNHDAMYWYRQDPGQGLRLIYYSQIVNDFQKGDIAEGYSVSREKKESFPLTVTSAQKNPTAFYLCASSIGGGQGRETQYFGPGTRLLVL.

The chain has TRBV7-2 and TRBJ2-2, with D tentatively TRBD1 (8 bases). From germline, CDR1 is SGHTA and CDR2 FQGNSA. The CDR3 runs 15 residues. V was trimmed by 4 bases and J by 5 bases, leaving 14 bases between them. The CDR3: CASSSQQGGTGELFF. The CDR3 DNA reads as TGTGCCAGCAGCTCCCAACAGGGGGGGACCGGGGAGCTGTTTTTT.

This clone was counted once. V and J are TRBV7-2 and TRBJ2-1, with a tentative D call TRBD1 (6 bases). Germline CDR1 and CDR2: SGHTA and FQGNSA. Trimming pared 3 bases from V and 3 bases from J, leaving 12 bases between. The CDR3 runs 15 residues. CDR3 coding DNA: TGTGCCAGCAGCTTGGCAGGGGTTCTCTACAATGAGCAGTTCTTC. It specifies CASSLAGVLYNEQFF.

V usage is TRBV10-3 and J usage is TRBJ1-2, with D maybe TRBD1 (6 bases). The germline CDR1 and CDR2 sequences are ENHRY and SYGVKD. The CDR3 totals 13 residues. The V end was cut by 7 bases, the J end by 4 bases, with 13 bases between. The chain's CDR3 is CAITGGGGYGYTF. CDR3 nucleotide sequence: TGTGCCATCACCGGAGGGGGGGGCTATGGCTACACCTTC.

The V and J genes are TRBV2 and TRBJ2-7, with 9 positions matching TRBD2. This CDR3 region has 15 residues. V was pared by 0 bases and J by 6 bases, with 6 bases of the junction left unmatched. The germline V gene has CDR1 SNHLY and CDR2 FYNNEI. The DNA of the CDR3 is TGTGCCAGCAGTGAAGCTCTAGCGGGATACGGCGAGCAGTACTTC. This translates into CASSEALAGYGEQYF.

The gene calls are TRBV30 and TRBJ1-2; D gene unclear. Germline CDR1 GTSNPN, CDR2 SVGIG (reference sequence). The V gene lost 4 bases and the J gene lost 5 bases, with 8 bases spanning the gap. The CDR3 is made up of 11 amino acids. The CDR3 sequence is CAWTREYGYTF. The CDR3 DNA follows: TGTGCCTGGACCCGGGAGTATGGCTACACCTTC.

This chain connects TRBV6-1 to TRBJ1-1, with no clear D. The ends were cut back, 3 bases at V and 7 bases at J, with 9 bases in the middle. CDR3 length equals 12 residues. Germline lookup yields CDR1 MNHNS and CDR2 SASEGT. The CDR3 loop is CASSDGGNEAFF. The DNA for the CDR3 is TGTGCCAGCAGTGACGGAGGGAATGAAGCTTTCTTT.

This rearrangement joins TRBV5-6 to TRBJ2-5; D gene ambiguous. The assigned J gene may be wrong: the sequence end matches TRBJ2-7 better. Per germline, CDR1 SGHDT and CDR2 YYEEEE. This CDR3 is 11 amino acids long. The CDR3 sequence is CASSSLREQYF. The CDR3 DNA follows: TGTGCCAGCAGCAGCTTGCGCGAGCAGTACTTC.

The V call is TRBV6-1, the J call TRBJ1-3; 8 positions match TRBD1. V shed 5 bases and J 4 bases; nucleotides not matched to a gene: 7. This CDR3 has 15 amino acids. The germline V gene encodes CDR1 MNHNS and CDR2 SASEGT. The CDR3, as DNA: TGTGCCAGCAGTCCGCAGGGGGCTGGGGGAAACACCATATATTTT. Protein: CASSPQGAGGNTIYF.

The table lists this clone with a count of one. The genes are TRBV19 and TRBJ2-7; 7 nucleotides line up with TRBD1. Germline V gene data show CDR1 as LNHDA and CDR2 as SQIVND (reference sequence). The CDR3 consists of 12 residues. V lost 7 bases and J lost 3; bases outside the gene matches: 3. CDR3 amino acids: CASNAGGYEQYF. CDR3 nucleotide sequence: TGTGCCAGTAATGCAGGGGGCTACGAGCAGTACTTC.

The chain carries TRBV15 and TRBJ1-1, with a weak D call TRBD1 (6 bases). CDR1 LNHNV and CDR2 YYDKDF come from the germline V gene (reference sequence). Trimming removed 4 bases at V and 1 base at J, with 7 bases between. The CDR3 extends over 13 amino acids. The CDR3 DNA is TGTGCCACCAGCACGACAGGGAACACTGAAGCTTTCTTT. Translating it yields CATSTTGNTEAFF.

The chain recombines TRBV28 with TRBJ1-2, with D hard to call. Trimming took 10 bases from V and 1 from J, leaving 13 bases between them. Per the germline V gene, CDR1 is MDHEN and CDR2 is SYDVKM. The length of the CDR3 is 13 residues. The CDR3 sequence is CATEAVGNYGYTF. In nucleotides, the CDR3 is TGTGCCACCGAGGCAGTCGGTAACTATGGCTACACCTTC.

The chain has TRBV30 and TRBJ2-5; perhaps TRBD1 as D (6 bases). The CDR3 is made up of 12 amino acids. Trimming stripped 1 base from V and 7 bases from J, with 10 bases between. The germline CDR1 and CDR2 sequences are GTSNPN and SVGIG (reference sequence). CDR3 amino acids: CAWSGQDGTQYF. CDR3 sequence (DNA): TGTGCCTGGAGTGGACAGGACGGGACCCAGTACTTC. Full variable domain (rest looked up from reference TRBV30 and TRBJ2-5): SQTIHQWPATLVQPVGSPLSLECTVEGTSNPNLYWYRQAAGRGLQLLFYSVGIGQISSEVPQNLSASRPQDRQFILSSKKLLLSDSGFYLCAWSGQDGTQYFGPGTRLLVL.

CDR3 protein: CASSPGTSGRLDNEQFF. The CDR3 DNA sequence: TGTGCCAGCAGCCCAGGGACTAGCGGGAGGCTGGACAATGAGCAGTTCTTC. This chain links TRBV13 with TRBJ2-1; 15 bases align to TRBD2. Germline V lookup: CDR1 PRHDT, CDR2 FYEKMQ (reference sequence). The CDR3 spans 17 residues. V was pared by 5 bases and J by 5 bases, with 7 bases of the junction left unmatched. Combining the CDR3 with reference TRBV13 and TRBJ2-1 gives the whole variable domain AAGVIQSPRHLIKEKRETATLKCYPIPRHDTVYWYQQGPGQDPQFLISFYEKMQSDKGSIPDRFSAQQFSDYHSELNMSSLELGDSALYFCASSPGTSGRLDNEQFFGPGTRLTVL.

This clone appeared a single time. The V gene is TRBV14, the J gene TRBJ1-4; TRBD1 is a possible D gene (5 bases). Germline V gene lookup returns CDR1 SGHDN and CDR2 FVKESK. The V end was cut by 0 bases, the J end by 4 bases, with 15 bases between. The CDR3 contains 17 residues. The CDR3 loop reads CASSQDPGLEVNEKLFF. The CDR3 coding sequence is TGTGCCAGCAGCCAAGATCCAGGGTTGGAAGTTAATGAAAAACTGTTTTTT.

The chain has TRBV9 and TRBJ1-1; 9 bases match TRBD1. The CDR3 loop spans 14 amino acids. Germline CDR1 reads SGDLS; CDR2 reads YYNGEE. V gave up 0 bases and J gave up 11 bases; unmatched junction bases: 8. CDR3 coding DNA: TGTGCCAGCAGCGTAGGGGACAGGGCAAGAGAGGCTTTCTTT. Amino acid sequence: CASSVGDRAREAFF.

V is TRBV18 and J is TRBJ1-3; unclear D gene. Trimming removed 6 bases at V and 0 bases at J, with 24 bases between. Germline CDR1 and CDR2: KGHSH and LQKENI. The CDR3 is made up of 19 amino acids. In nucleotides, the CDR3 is TGTGCCAGCTCCCCCGGTTTGCAGGCCATTCTGTTCTCTGGAAACACCATATATTTT. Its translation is CASSPGLQAILFSGNTIYF.

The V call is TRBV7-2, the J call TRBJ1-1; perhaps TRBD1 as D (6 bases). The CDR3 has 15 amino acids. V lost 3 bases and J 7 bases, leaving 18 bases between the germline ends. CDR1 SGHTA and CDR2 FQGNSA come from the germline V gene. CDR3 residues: CASSFTRGASGEAFF. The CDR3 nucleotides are TGTGCCAGCAGCTTCACCCGGGGGGCGTCGGGTGAAGCTTTCTTT.

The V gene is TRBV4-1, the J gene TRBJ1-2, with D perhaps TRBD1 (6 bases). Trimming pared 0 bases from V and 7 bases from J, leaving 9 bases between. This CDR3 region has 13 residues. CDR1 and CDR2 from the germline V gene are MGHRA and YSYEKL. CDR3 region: CASSQDQGFGYTF. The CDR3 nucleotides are TGCGCCAGCAGCCAAGATCAGGGGTTTGGCTACACCTTC.

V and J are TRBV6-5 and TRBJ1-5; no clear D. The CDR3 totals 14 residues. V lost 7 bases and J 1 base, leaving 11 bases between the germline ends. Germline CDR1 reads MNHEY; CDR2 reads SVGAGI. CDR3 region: CASNPTESNQPQHF. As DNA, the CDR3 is TGTGCCAGCAACCCTACAGAGAGCAATCAGCCCCAGCATTTT.

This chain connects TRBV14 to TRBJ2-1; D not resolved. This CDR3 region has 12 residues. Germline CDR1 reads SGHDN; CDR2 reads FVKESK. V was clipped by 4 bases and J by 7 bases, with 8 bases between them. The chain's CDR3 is CASSLSWNEQFF. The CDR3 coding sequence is TGTGCCAGCAGCCTAAGCTGGAATGAGCAGTTCTTC.

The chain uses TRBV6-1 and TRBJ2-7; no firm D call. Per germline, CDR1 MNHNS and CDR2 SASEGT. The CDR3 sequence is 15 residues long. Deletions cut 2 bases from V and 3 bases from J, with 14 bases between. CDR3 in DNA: TGTGCCAGCAGTGAACATTCCTTTGCCAGCTACGAGCAGTACTTC. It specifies CASSEHSFASYEQYF.